These 6 T cell receptor beta chains share one sample of origin, sequenced in a study of T cell responses to AZD1222 COVID-19 vaccine. Data came from immunoSEQ multiplex PCR; TCRdb stores just in-frame clones and leaves some out. Of 130,000 or so clones listed, around 89% were seen once; the top ten hold 11%. The sample consisted of peripheral blood, taken on day 0 of MenACWY control vaccination. These receptor sequences come from an adult in good health.

This sequence joins TRBV10-3 and TRBJ1-5, with a tentative D call TRBD1 (6 bases). Looked up from germline, CDR1 is ENHRY and CDR2 is SYGVKD. With 4 bases removed from V and 3 bases from J, the gap between germline ends came to 13 bases. This CDR3 has 15 amino acids. In DNA form, the CDR3 reads TGTGCCATCAGTGGTACAGGGCGACTCAATCAGCCCCAGCATTTT. This gives the protein CAISGTGRLNQPQHF.

The gene calls are TRBV19 and TRBJ2-1; TRBD2 aligns across 9 bases. With 0 bases clipped from V and 7 bases from J, the junction kept 10 bases outside the gene matches. There are 17 residues in the CDR3. Germline CDR1 and CDR2: LNHDA and SQIVND (reference sequence). CDR3 protein: CASSIDRGRAFENEQFF. CDR3 sequence (DNA): TGTGCCAGTAGTATAGATCGCGGGAGGGCCTTTGAAAATGAGCAGTTCTTC.

This chain uses TRBV10-3 with TRBJ1-1, with 11 nucleotides matching TRBD1. The CDR3 length is 15 residues. V was pared by 4 bases and J by 2 bases, with 3 bases of the junction left unmatched. Germline V gene data show CDR1 as ENHRY and CDR2 as SYGVKD. The CDR3 reads CAISGTGGSNTEAFF. The CDR3 region has the DNA TGTGCCATCAGTGGGACAGGGGGCAGCAACACTGAAGCTTTCTTT.

This chain uses TRBV4-1 with TRBJ2-7, with D perhaps TRBD2 (5 bases). Per germline, CDR1 MGHRA and CDR2 YSYEKL. This CDR3 comprises 15 residues. Deletions cut 0 bases from V and 4 bases from J, with 13 bases between. DNA of the CDR3: TGCGCCAGCAGCCAAGATCGGGGAACTGGGTACGAGCAGTACTTC. It is translated as CASSQDRGTGYEQYF.

A remark on this clone: No DNA is shown, since the ends of the CDR3 on it are uncertain; the CDR3 is the one TCRdb lists. The rearrangement joins TRBV24-1 to TRBJ1-1. Per germline, CDR1 KGHDR and CDR2 SFDVKD. The CDR3 is 11 amino acids long, termini counted. The CDR3 sequence is CATKFGTGTFF.

This chain joins TRBV19 and TRBJ1-5, with no clear D. CDR1 is LNHDA, CDR2 SQIVND, per germline (reference sequence). V lost 3 bases and J lost 5, with 11 bases in between. The CDR3 consists of 14 residues. CDR3 loop: CASSIGFPDQPQHF. The CDR3 bases are TGTGCCAGTAGTATCGGGTTTCCGGATCAGCCCCAGCATTTT.